The next 20 T cell receptor beta chains were all read from a single sample in a study of spatial heterogeneity in lung cancer. TCRdb independently ran MiXCR on the 5' RACE reads; one entry per CDR3 protein. Of roughly 10,000 distinct CDR3 sequences listed, roughly a quarter are singletons. Noted time point: sample taken at primary tumor resection. The authors sequenced whole RNA from tumor, nontumor lung or frozen PBMC without sorting. The sample in question was PBMCs, obtained at surgery. The receptors here all came from a female donor with early-stage non-small cell lung cancer.

Within the sample, this clonotype is medium-sized. This chain uses TRBV11-2 with TRBJ2-3; 10 positions match TRBD2. Germline values: CDR1 SGHAT, CDR2 FQNNGV. The junction had 8 bases not matched to a gene; V was cut back by 1 base and J by 1 base. The CDR3 spans 18 residues. The CDR3 DNA is TGTGCCAGCAGCTTAGGAGCTAGCGGGAGCAGGGGCACAGATACGCAGTATTTT. It yields the protein CASSLGASGSRGTDTQYF.

This sequence joins TRBV6-5 and TRBJ2-3; D might be TRBD2 (5 bases). Deletions cut 2 bases from V and 6 bases from J, with 12 bases between. There are 14 residues in the CDR3. The V gene's germline CDR1 is MNHEY and CDR2 SVGAGI. The CDR3 DNA reads TGTGCCAGCAGTTACGAGCGGTCGGGGGATACGCAGTATTTT. This encodes CASSYERSGDTQYF.

This clonotype showed up just a few times. DNA for the CDR3: TGTGCCAGCTCACCACAAGGGGGCGGCGCTGAAGCTTTCTTT. Amino acids: CASSPQGGGAEAFF. The chain is built from TRBV18 and TRBJ1-1; 7 nucleotides match TRBD1. The ends lost 1 base at V and 6 bases at J; junction bases unmatched: 5. The CDR3 sequence is 14 residues long. CDR1 is KGHSH and CDR2 is LQKENI in the germline V gene. Complete variable domain (other parts from reference TRBV18 and TRBJ1-1): NAGVMQNPRHLVRRRGQEARLRCSPMKGHSHVYWYRQLPEEGLKFMVYLQKENIIDESGMPKERFSAEFPKEGPSILRIQQVVRGDSAAYFCASSPQGGGAEAFFGQGTRLTVV.

The J gene is TRBJ2-2, the V gene TRBV6-5, with 8 bases identical to TRBD1. This CDR3 is 18 amino acids long. V lost 2 bases to trimming and J lost 2 bases; unmatched junction nucleotides: 10. The germline gives CDR1 MNHEY, CDR2 SVGAGI. The CDR3 DNA reads as TGTGCCAGCAGTTACCACTCCCCGGACAGGGTCAACACCGGGGAGCTGTTTTTT. As protein: CASSYHSPDRVNTGELFF.

This chain joins TRBV30 and TRBJ2-3; TRBD1 agrees at 12 bases. There are 15 residues in the CDR3. V lost 4 bases and J lost 3; bases outside the gene matches: 5. The germline gives CDR1 GTSNPN, CDR2 SVGIG (reference sequence). The CDR3 nucleotides are TGTGCCTGGACCAGGGACAGGGGGCGAACAGATACGCAGTATTTT. It translates to CAWTRDRGRTDTQYF.

The chain recombines TRBV5-1 with TRBJ2-5; 7 bases align to TRBD2. The CDR3 extends over 15 amino acids. Losses at the gene ends were 0 bases for V and 4 bases for J; bases not matched to a gene: 6. CDR1 is SGHRS and CDR2 is YFSETQ in the germline V gene. The CDR3 sequence: CASSLEPGRGETQYF. CDR3 nucleotides: TGCGCCAGCAGCTTGGAGCCGGGGAGGGGAGAGACCCAGTACTTC.

The CDR3 sequence: CASSKRVPSYEQYF. DNA for the CDR3: TGTGCCAGCAGCAAGCGGGTTCCTTCCTACGAGCAGTACTTC. The genes are TRBV28 and TRBJ2-7; tentatively, D is TRBD2 (6 bases). The CDR3 totals 14 residues. Germline values: CDR1 MDHEN, CDR2 SYDVKM. V was pared by 6 bases and J by 1 base, with 13 bases between.

CDR3 bases: TGTGCCAGCAGCTTAGCCCCCCCGGGAGGGTGGGCAGATACGCAGTATTTT. It encodes CASSLAPPGGWADTQYF. The chain is built from TRBV7-8 and TRBJ2-3, with 8 bases fitting TRBD2. After removal of 0 bases from V and 4 bases from J, the junction contained 9 bases not matched to a gene. The CDR3 spans 17 residues. Germline lookup yields CDR1 SGHVS and CDR2 FQNEAQ.

This clonotype was seen a few times. This chain uses TRBV19 with TRBJ2-1, with 8 bases aligning to TRBD2. The length of the CDR3 is 12 residues. The junction had 4 bases not matched to a gene; V was cut back by 7 bases and J by 8 bases. The germline CDR1 and CDR2 sequences are LNHDA and SQIVND (reference sequence). CDR3 region: CASNAGGHEQFF. The CDR3 nucleotides are TGTGCCAGTAACGCGGGAGGTCATGAGCAGTTCTTC.

The rearrangement links TRBV29-1 to TRBJ1-1; 7 bases agree with TRBD1. The CDR3 has 10 amino acids. Germline V gene lookup returns CDR1 SQVTM and CDR2 ANQGSEA. After removal of 7 bases from V and 8 bases from J, the junction contained 4 bases not matched to a gene. The DNA of the CDR3 is TGCAGCGCCGCGGACAGGGAAGCTTTCTTT. It encodes CSAADREAFF. Using reference TRBV29-1 and TRBJ1-1 for the parts outside the CDR3, the full variable domain is SAVISQKPSRDICQRGTSLTIQCQVDSQVTMMFWYRQQPGQSLTLIATANQGSEATYESGFVIDKFPISRPNLTFSTLTVSNMSPEDSSIYLCSAADREAFFGQGTRLTVV.

This rearrangement joins TRBV5-4 to TRBJ2-7, with TRBD2 matching over 12 bases. J lost 2 bases, V lost 5 bases, and 5 bases had no gene match. The germline V gene has CDR1 SGHNT and CDR2 YYREEE (reference sequence). The CDR3 loop spans 15 amino acids. The CDR3 DNA is TGTGCCAGCAGTCACGGACTAGCGGGAACCTACGAGCAGTACTTC. Protein: CASSHGLAGTYEQYF. The variable domain in full, with the rest retrieved from reference TRBV5-4 and TRBJ2-7, is ETGVTQSPTHLIKTRGQQVTLRCSSQSGHNTVSWYQQALGQGPQFIFQYYREEENGRGNFPPRFSGLQFPNYSSELNVNALELDDSALYLCASSHGLAGTYEQYFGPGTRLTVT.

This clonotype appeared a few times. The chain is built from TRBV15 and TRBJ2-2; D gene ambiguous. The germline V gene encodes CDR1 LNHNV and CDR2 YYDKDF (reference sequence). Trimming pared 3 bases from V and 7 bases from J, leaving 9 bases between. The CDR3 contains 13 residues. The CDR3 spells CATSSPPGGELFF. CDR3 bases: TGTGCCACCAGCAGCCCCCCCGGCGGGGAGCTGTTTTTT.

This clonotype came up many times. The gene calls are TRBV5-1 and TRBJ2-5; TRBD2 matches 14 bases. With 4 bases clipped from V and 5 bases from J, the junction kept 13 bases outside the gene matches. CDR3 length: 18 amino acids. Germline CDR1 reads SGHRS; CDR2 reads YFSETQ. Written as DNA, the CDR3 is TGCGCCAGCAGCCTAGGGGGACTAGCGGGAGCTCGGTCGGAGACCCAGTACTTC. This gives the protein CASSLGGLAGARSETQYF.

By its share, this clonotype is medium-sized (0.01 to 0.1%). The V call is TRBV30, the J call TRBJ2-2, with TRBD2 matching 9 bases. The CDR3 spans 18 residues. The V segment lost 3 bases and the J segment 4 bases; nucleotides outside the gene matches: 15. Germline V gene sequence: CDR1 GTSNPN, CDR2 SVGIG (reference sequence). CDR3 DNA sequence: TGTGCCTGGAGCCCCCCCGGTAGCGGGAGAAGGACCACCGGGGAGCTGTTTTTT. Encoded protein: CAWSPPGSGRRTTGELFF.

The chain has TRBV5-1 and TRBJ2-1; D remains ambiguous. Trimming removed 0 bases at V and 0 bases at J, with 10 bases between. Looked up from germline, CDR1 is SGHRS and CDR2 is YFSETQ. This CDR3 is 16 amino acids long. DNA of the CDR3: TGCGCCAGCAGCTTGGTCGGCGGATTCTCCTACAATGAGCAGTTCTTC. It encodes CASSLVGGFSYNEQFF.

The chain recombines TRBV10-3 with TRBJ1-5; D is ambiguous. V shed 0 bases and J shed 7 bases, with 13 bases lying between them. From germline, CDR1 is ENHRY and CDR2 SYGVKD. CDR3 size: 15 residues. CDR3 residues: CAISESIGGNQPQHF. The CDR3, as DNA: TGTGCCATCAGTGAGTCGATTGGAGGAAACCAGCCCCAGCATTTT.

This clonotype is medium-sized within its sample. The V call is TRBV5-1, the J call TRBJ2-5, with 11 bases aligning to TRBD2. CDR1 and CDR2 from the germline V gene are SGHRS and YFSETQ. The CDR3 runs to 15 residues. Trimming took 4 bases from V and 6 from J; bases not matched to a gene: 8. CDR3 in DNA: TGCGCCAGCAGCCAGGGACTAGCGGAGCTACAGACCCAGTACTTC. It specifies CASSQGLAELQTQYF.

The rearrangement links TRBV3-1 to TRBJ2-2; perhaps TRBD1 as D (6 bases). In germline, CDR1 is LGHDT, CDR2 YNNKEL (reference sequence). The CDR3 length is 16 residues. The V end lost 1 base, the J end lost 4 bases, and 13 bases lay between the germline ends. The CDR3 sequence is CASSQVARRGTGELFF. CDR3 DNA: TGTGCCAGCAGCCAAGTCGCCCGCAGGGGCACCGGGGAGCTGTTTTTT.

V is TRBV5-1 and J is TRBJ2-7, with 12 bases that match TRBD2. V dropped 4 bases and J dropped 7; count of bases not matched to a gene: 6. The length of the CDR3 is 14 residues. The germline gives CDR1 SGHRS, CDR2 YFSETQ. CDR3 sequence: CASSQGLAGTEQYF. The CDR3 coding sequence is TGCGCCAGCAGCCAGGGACTAGCGGGCACAGAGCAGTACTTC.

This clonotype was picked up a small number of times. One end of the junction is discordant with germline, which a read error may explain. The chain couples TRBV5-1 to TRBJ1-1; D perhaps matches TRBD1 (6 bases). Per the germline V gene, CDR1 is SGHRS and CDR2 is YFSETQ. There are 13 residues in the CDR3. The CDR3 coding sequence is TGCGCCAGCAGCTTGGCCGGGGACACCGAAGCTTTCTTT. This gives the protein CASSLAGDTEAFF.